Below, 24 T cell receptor beta chains from the same sample are listed, as sequenced in a study of radiation and T cells in renal cell carcinoma. The method was immunoSEQ multiplex PCR; TCRdb's version includes in-frame clones alone and lacks a portion of them. The repertoire holds approximately 150,000 clones, with less than 85% as singletons. As for time point: baseline pretreatment blood. The treatment is: 15 Gy SBRT to primary tumor, nephrectomy 4 weeks later. The sample here was blood, taken from a patient whose treatment included radiotherapy and nephrectomy. The origin of the receptors is a woman between 45 and 60 years old with renal cell carcinoma.

The rearrangement joins TRBV5-1 to TRBJ2-7, with a weak D call TRBD2 (5 bases). Between the trimmed V and J ends, which lost 0 bases and 4 bases, there was a span of 17 bases. CDR1 SGHRS and CDR2 YFSETQ come from the germline V gene. This CDR3 contains 16 residues. This chain's CDR3 is CASSLVAGLVGYEQYF. The CDR3 coding sequence is TGCGCCAGCAGCTTGGTGGCAGGACTCGTGGGGTACGAGCAGTACTTC.

This clone was seen a single time. The chain carries TRBV18 and TRBJ2-7; D not certain. The CDR3 loop spans 15 amino acids. Trimming shortened V by 4 bases and J by 0 bases, and 13 bases separated the two germline ends. Germline CDR1 and CDR2: KGHSH and LQKENI. The CDR3 region has the DNA TGTGCCAGCTCACGCCTTGCGGCTAGCTCCTACGAGCAGTACTTC. As protein: CASSRLAASSYEQYF.

The chain carries TRBV5-4 and TRBJ2-7; D is perhaps TRBD2 (5 bases). The CDR3 length is 15 residues. Germline lookup yields CDR1 SGHNT and CDR2 YYREEE (reference sequence). V lost 0 bases and J lost 7, with 17 bases in between. The CDR3 sequence is CASSLAPGTEWEQYF. The CDR3 nucleotides are TGTGCCAGCAGCTTGGCTCCGGGAACCGAGTGGGAGCAGTACTTC.

This rearrangement joins TRBV5-1 to TRBJ1-4; 9 positions match TRBD1. CDR3 length equals 13 residues. Trimming removed 8 bases from V and 8 bases from J; junction bases left unmatched: 7. Germline CDR1 reads SGHRS; CDR2 reads YFSETQ. The CDR3 sequence: CASRTGDVEKLFF. The CDR3 DNA is TGCGCCAGTCGGACAGGGGATGTAGAAAAACTGTTTTTT.

The J gene is TRBJ2-5, the V gene TRBV7-2; TRBD2 might be the D (6 bases). This CDR3 is 13 amino acids long. The germline V gene encodes CDR1 SGHTA and CDR2 FQGNSA. The germline V and J ends were trimmed by 5 bases and 5 bases, with 12 bases remaining between them. This CDR3 reads CASSQGGGETQYF. CDR3 DNA: TGTGCCAGCAGCCAGGGAGGAGGGGAGACCCAGTACTTC.

This rearrangement joins TRBV7-2 to TRBJ1-1, with D possibly matching TRBD1 (5 bases). The CDR3 is 15 amino acids. V lost 1 base to trimming and J lost 1 base, with 10 bases between them. Germline V lookup: CDR1 SGHTA, CDR2 FQGNSA. CDR3 loop: CASSLVGVSNTEAFF. The CDR3, as DNA: TGTGCCAGCAGCTTAGTGGGGGTTTCGAACACTGAAGCTTTCTTT. The full variable domain, in which reference TRBV7-2 and TRBJ1-1 provide the parts outside the CDR3, is GAGVSQSPSNKVTEKGKDVELRCDPISGHTALYWYRQSLGQGLEFLIYFQGNSAPDKSGLPSDRFSAERTGGSVSTLTIQRTQQEDSAVYLCASSLVGVSNTEAFFGQGTRLTVV.

The chain has TRBV6-5 and TRBJ1-1; D might be TRBD1 (5 bases). CDR1 MNHEY and CDR2 SVGAGI come from the germline V gene. V was pared by 7 bases and J by 3 bases, with 12 bases between. This CDR3 contains 13 residues. Written as DNA, the CDR3 is TGTGCCAGCACCCCGGCGGGGGACACTGAAGCTTTCTTT. This encodes CASTPAGDTEAFF.

To note about this clone: One junction end disagrees with the germline gene, perhaps due to a read error. The CDR3, as DNA: TGTGCCAGCAGCTCCCGGGACAGGTTCCATTTC. It yields the protein CASSSRDRFHF. V gene TRBV28 combines with J gene TRBJ2-7, with 8 bases fitting TRBD1. CDR1 MDHEN and CDR2 SYDVKM come from the germline V gene. The CDR3 loop spans 11 amino acids.

This clone was counted once. The chain employs TRBV6-6 and TRBJ1-1, with 7 bases that match TRBD1. CDR3 size: 15 residues. Looked up from germline, CDR1 is MNHNY and CDR2 is SVGAGI (reference sequence). With V trimmed by 10 bases and J by 4 bases, 15 bases remained unmatched. CDR3 sequence reads: CAIQPQGEATTEAFF. CDR3 sequence (DNA): TGTGCCATCCAACCTCAGGGGGAAGCGACCACTGAAGCTTTCTTT.

This chain connects TRBV4-3 to TRBJ1-1; D is possibly TRBD1 (5 bases). The germline V gene has CDR1 LGHNA and CDR2 YSLEER. The CDR3 is 16 residues long. Between the trimmed V and J ends, which lost 2 bases and 5 bases, there was a span of 18 bases. The CDR3 DNA follows: TGCGCCAGCAGCCAAACTTGGGCAGGGAAGGTTACTGAAGCTTTCTTT. Its protein product is CASSQTWAGKVTEAFF.

The genes are TRBV10-3 and TRBJ1-1; D call uncertain. The V end lost 5 bases, the J end lost 1 base, and 11 bases lay between the germline ends. The CDR3 has 14 amino acids. Germline V gene sequence: CDR1 ENHRY, CDR2 SYGVKD. The DNA for the CDR3 is TGTGCCATCAGTCCCGGACGGTCGAACACTGAAGCTTTCTTT. Translating gives CAISPGRSNTEAFF.

In its sample, this clone was seen a few times. The same CDR3 is also encoded by other DNA sequences in this sample. V and J are TRBV30 and TRBJ1-2, with D uncertain. V was cut by 1 base and J by 8 bases, with 8 bases left in between. CDR3 length equals 11 residues. Germline values: CDR1 GTSNPN, CDR2 SVGIG (reference sequence). Here the CDR3 DNA reads TGTGCCTGGAGTGGGCCGGGAGGCTACACCTTC. Its protein product is CAWSGPGGYTF.

J is TRBJ2-3 and V is TRBV6-5; 8 bases fit TRBD2. The CDR3 consists of 14 residues. Germline V gives CDR1 MNHEY, CDR2 SVGAGI. V shed 6 bases and J 3 bases; nucleotides not matched to a gene: 5. CDR3 loop: CASSETSETDTQYF. Written as DNA, the CDR3 is TGTGCCAGCAGCGAGACTAGCGAGACAGATACGCAGTATTTT.

The rearrangement links TRBV2 to TRBJ2-7; D is unclear. The CDR3 runs 13 residues. Germline CDR1 SNHLY, CDR2 FYNNEI. V lost 10 bases and J lost 5, with 18 bases in between. The CDR3 reads CATRRPPVHEQYF. In nucleotides, the CDR3 is TGTGCCACCCGACGTCCTCCGGTTCACGAGCAGTACTTC.

The rearrangement links TRBV19 to TRBJ2-1, with D perhaps matching TRBD1 (7 bases). Germline V gene data show CDR1 as LNHDA and CDR2 as SQIVND (reference sequence). Trimming stripped 6 bases from V and 3 bases from J, with 27 bases between. This CDR3 has 19 amino acids. CDR3 in DNA: TGTGCCAGTAGCACCCCCCGCGGGACAGCACCGACGCACTACAATGAGCAGTTCTTC. It yields the protein CASSTPRGTAPTHYNEQFF.

The chain is built from TRBV9 and TRBJ1-1; TRBD1 agrees at 7 bases. With 4 bases clipped from V and 7 bases from J, the junction kept 10 bases outside the gene matches. CDR1 is SGDLS, CDR2 YYNGEE, per germline. CDR3 length: 14 residues. CDR3 DNA: TGTGCCAGCAGCACCCAGGGACAGAGAGGTGAAGCTTTCTTT. Translation: CASSTQGQRGEAFF. The full variable domain, completed using reference TRBV9 and TRBJ1-1, is DSGVTQTPKHLITATGQRVTLRCSPRSGDLSVYWYQQSLDQGLQFLIQYYNGEERAKGNILERFSAQQFPDLHSELNLSSLELGDSALYFCASSTQGQRGEAFFGQGTRLTVV.

J is TRBJ2-5 and V is TRBV6-5, with 8 bases that match TRBD1. V lost 8 bases and J lost 1; bases outside the gene matches: 3. This CDR3 has 13 amino acids. Germline CDR1 and CDR2: MNHEY and SVGAGI. The DNA of the CDR3 is TGTGCCAGCTCGACAGGGGTCCAAGAGACCCAGTACTTC. Translation gives CASSTGVQETQYF.

V is TRBV6-4 and J is TRBJ2-3, with 8 bases fitting TRBD1. The CDR3 is 13 residues long. V dropped 10 bases and J dropped 1; count of bases not matched to a gene: 4. Germline V gives CDR1 MRHNA, CDR2 SNTAGT. The CDR3 reads CATKDRGTDTQYF. CDR3 DNA sequence: TGTGCCACTAAGGACAGGGGCACAGATACGCAGTATTTT.

The genes are TRBV25-1 and TRBJ1-4; TRBD1 matches at 7 bases. The CDR3 runs 16 residues. The germline gives CDR1 MGHDK, CDR2 SYGVNS. V was pared by 11 bases and J by 4 bases, with 16 bases of the junction left unmatched. DNA of the CDR3: TGTGCCCAAGGTCGAGGACAGGTCCCTCATAATGAAAAACTGTTTTTT. This translates into CAQGRGQVPHNEKLFF.

The V gene is TRBV27, the J gene TRBJ2-1, with 9 nucleotides matching TRBD1. The CDR3 contains 15 residues. With 2 bases clipped from V and 5 bases from J, the junction kept 4 bases outside the gene matches. Germline loops: CDR1 MNHEY, CDR2 SMNVEV (reference sequence). DNA for the CDR3: TGTGCCAGCAGTTTAGGACAGGGGAGGAACAATGAGCAGTTCTTC. Residues: CASSLGQGRNNEQFF.

The gene calls are TRBV6-6 and TRBJ1-1; a possible D gene is TRBD1 (6 bases). This CDR3 contains 14 residues. V lost 7 bases and J 1 base, leaving 13 bases between the germline ends. The germline V gene has CDR1 MNHNY and CDR2 SVGAGI (reference sequence). In nucleotides, the CDR3 is TGTGCCAGCACCCGGGACACCGAGAACACTGAAGCTTTCTTT. This gives the protein CASTRDTENTEAFF.

Only a few counts were recorded for this clone. The chain uses TRBV15 and TRBJ1-1, with D possibly TRBD1 on 6 matching bases. The CDR3 runs to 12 residues. CDR1 LNHNV and CDR2 YYDKDF come from the germline V gene (reference sequence). The germline V and J ends were trimmed by 7 bases and 7 bases, with 13 bases remaining between them. CDR3 coding DNA: TGTGCCACCAAGGGCAGGGGCTATGAAGCTTTCTTT. It encodes CATKGRGYEAFF.

For the CDR3, the DNA is TGTGCCAGCAGCGTGACTAGCGGGAGATCTTACGAGCAGTACTTC. Residues: CASSVTSGRSYEQYF. This chain joins TRBV9 and TRBJ2-7; TRBD2 agrees at 12 bases. The germline V gene encodes CDR1 SGDLS and CDR2 YYNGEE. The CDR3 runs to 15 residues. Unmatched junction bases numbered 4, after V lost 2 bases and J lost 4 bases.

The CDR3 DNA follows: TGCGCCAGCAGCGAAGGGACAGGGGGAAATCAGCCCCAGCATTTT. Translated: CASSEGTGGNQPQHF. The V and J genes are TRBV5-1 and TRBJ1-5, with 11 bases identical to TRBD1. V shed 4 bases and J 4 bases; nucleotides not matched to a gene: 4. Germline V gene data show CDR1 as SGHRS and CDR2 as YFSETQ. The CDR3 length is 15 residues.